This T cell receptor (beta chain) originates from a study of blood T cell repertoires in COVID-19 (dated by TCRdb to the early 2020s). For context, the study as a whole: Samples from collaborators originated in the United States, Italy and Spain and spanned both the acute and convalescent phases of COVID-19. The sample metadata nearly always contained a de-identified subject ID, COVID-19 status, age in years and sex. The repertoires were released in a freely available public database meant as a resource for research on the immune response to SARS-CoV-2. The material from the prospective study consisted of cDNA or gDNA derived from T cells, B-cell-depleted T cells, or PBMCs. The samples were drawn from two sources: the first 160 participants of the ongoing ImmuneRACE study, and fewer than 1,500 subjects contributed by 6 global collaborators. The dataset comprised deeply sampled blood TCRbeta repertoires from subjects exposed to, actively infected with, or recovered from COVID-19. Where available, HLA class I and class II types were taken from metadata supplied by the sample provider and were not determined by assay-based typing.

Taken from the germline V gene, the CDR1 and CDR2 loops are MGHRA and YSYEKL. From the cysteine up to the phenylalanine, the CDR3 has a length of 15 residues. Of the read, only the CDR3 DNA is kept; its 45 bases are in frame from base 1. Relative to germline, V is 4 bases shorter and J is 1 base shorter, with 12 bases between their ends. Study-wide findings and limitations: The quantity of clinical and demographic metadata differed by source and by participant and was supplied without curation.

TCRbeta CDR3 regions were amplified from genomic DNA by means of the immunoSEQ Assay, a bias-controlled multiplex PCR. Per the original workflow: Within the assay, amplification of reference gene primers was used to estimate how many nucleated cells each sample contained. To quantify the absolute abundance of each unique TCRbeta CDR3 rearrangement, sequence reads were collapsed and filtered. For each sample, productive Simpson clonality was calculated by taking the square root of Simpson's diversity index across productive rearrangements. TCRdb carries this immuneACCESS record with in-frame sequences only. Its versions omit some clonotypes, under half of them owing to an unresolved V gene in the studies checked, with the rest unexplained. Clone size and the V and J calls come from that table; the DNA yielded D and trimming. In this sample the table shows around 300,000 clones, approximately 90% of which occur a single time. 2.2% of the sample goes to the ten largest clones.

One collaborating source in Seattle enrolled patients while the patients were actively infected and followed the patients over time throughout the course of disease. Each collaborating institution followed its own protocols to collect whole blood in K2EDTA tubes. For TCRbeta analysis, collaborator samples were shipped as frozen whole blood, as isolated PBMCs, or as DNA extracted from either sample type. As concerns this clone: The antigen it recognizes is unknown. Per-nucleotide qualities are absent, and no much larger clonotype sits a single base away.

The receptor's source is a woman younger than 45 with COVID-19, enrolled during active disease. The material sequenced was peripheral blood. The rearrangement joined TRBV4-1 to TRBJ2-3, with the identity of the D gene unclear. Here is the DNA: TGCGCCAGCAGCCCCACCGCGTCGGGCACAGATACGCAGTATTTT. This encodes CASSPTASGTDTQYF.